The 21 T cell receptor beta chains in this list originate from one sample, sequenced in a study of T-cell memory formation after mild COVID-19. TCRdb redid the calling of the 5' RACE reads with MiXCR, one entry per CDR3 protein. This table holds a few hundred thousand distinct CDR3 sequences, approximately 7.6% found once. The sample was PBMCs or a T cell subset sorted from them (not recorded which). The receptor source for this set is a man between 18 and 29 years old who had mild COVID-19 (a few samples of this study predate the infection). Cell type and time point are not known.

This clonotype came up a few times. The chain is built from TRBV25-1 and TRBJ1-2; D not resolved. This CDR3 is built from 12 residues. V was trimmed by 10 bases and J by 6 bases, leaving 15 bases between them. The germline gives CDR1 MGHDK, CDR2 SYGVNS. CDR3 residues: CATWQGRHGYTF. The CDR3 coding sequence is TGTGCCACCTGGCAAGGGAGACATGGCTACACCTTC.

V is TRBV12-3 or TRBV12-4 and J is TRBJ2-1, with D perhaps TRBD1 (6 bases). CDR3 length: 17 amino acids. V lost 2 bases and J 4 bases, leaving 18 bases between the germline ends. Here the CDR3 reads CASSLYRRTDRYNEQFF. CDR3 DNA: TGTGCCAGCAGTTTATACAGGCGGACAGACAGGTACAATGAGCAGTTCTTC.

This clonotype was counted only a few times. V usage is TRBV12-3 or TRBV12-4 and J usage is TRBJ2-3, with 8 nucleotides matching TRBD2. The CDR3 has 15 residues. With 10 bases clipped from V and 3 bases from J, the junction kept 12 bases outside the gene matches. The CDR3 sequence is CATRTGGRITDTQYF. The CDR3 DNA reads as TGTGCCACCCGGACGGGGGGGCGTATTACAGATACGCAGTATTTT.

V usage is TRBV5-4 and J usage is TRBJ2-3, with TRBD2 matching 13 bases. Trimming cost V 4 bases and J 14 bases; bases outside gene matches: 13. The CDR3 extends over 15 amino acids. Germline assignment: CDR1 SGHNT and CDR2 YYREEE (reference sequence). CDR3 DNA: TGTGCCAGCAGCCCCTGGACTAGCGGGGGCCCCAAGTGGTATTTT. Amino acids: CASSPWTSGGPKWYF. Full variable domain (outside the CDR3, taken from reference TRBV5-4 and TRBJ2-3): ETGVTQSPTHLIKTRGQQVTLRCSSQSGHNTVSWYQQALGQGPQFIFQYYREEENGRGNFPPRFSGLQFPNYSSELNVNALELDDSALYLCASSPWTSGGPKWYFGPGTRLTVL.

V is TRBV20-1 and J is TRBJ2-3; TRBD2 agrees at 9 bases. Trimming cost V 0 bases and J 2 bases; bases outside gene matches: 12. The length of the CDR3 is 18 residues. The germline CDR1 and CDR2 sequences are DFQATT and SNEGSKA (reference sequence). CDR3 region: CSARDSGDAGGPTDTQYF. As DNA, the CDR3 is TGCAGTGCTAGAGATTCGGGTGACGCGGGGGGGCCCACAGATACGCAGTATTTT.

The rearrangement links TRBV27 to TRBJ2-7, with TRBD2 matching over 8 bases. The CDR3 spans 13 residues. V dropped 3 bases and J dropped 6; count of bases not matched to a gene: 4. Germline V gene data show CDR1 as MNHEY and CDR2 as SMNVEV (reference sequence). The CDR3 here is CASSFSSGGEQYV. For the CDR3, the DNA is TGTGCCAGCAGTTTCTCCAGCGGGGGCGAGCAGTACGTC.

This clonotype was recorded only once. The CDR3 DNA follows: TGTGCCAGCAGCTTAGCCGGGACAGCGATAGAGACCCAGTACTTC. Encoded protein: CASSLAGTAIETQYF. The chain links TRBV5-5 to TRBJ2-5; 7 bases map to TRBD1. Germline V lookup: CDR1 SGHKS, CDR2 YYEKEE (reference sequence). Losses at the gene ends were 2 bases for V and 4 bases for J; bases not matched to a gene: 8. The CDR3 sequence is 15 residues long.

The rearrangement uses TRBV4-3 and TRBJ2-2; D gene unclear. This CDR3 has 16 residues. Germline V gene lookup returns CDR1 LGHNA and CDR2 YSLEER. Between the trimmed V and J ends, which lost 0 bases and 5 bases, there was a span of 13 bases. This CDR3 is CASSQEHRPRTGELFF. The CDR3 nucleotides read TGCGCCAGCAGCCAAGAACACCGCCCGAGGACCGGGGAGCTGTTTTTT.

This clonotype showed up many times. V gene TRBV4-3 combines with J gene TRBJ2-1; 8 bases are shared with TRBD1. The CDR3 sequence is 16 residues long. Germline V gene sequence: CDR1 LGHNA, CDR2 YSLEER. After removal of 0 bases from V and 3 bases from J, the junction contained 4 bases not matched to a gene. Here the CDR3 DNA reads TGCGCCAGCAGCCAAGATGCGGACAGGGACTACAATGAGCAGTTCTTC. This encodes CASSQDADRDYNEQFF.

The CDR3 DNA reads TGTGCCAGCAGGGGAGTAAATGAGCAGTTCTTC. Translating it yields CASRGVNEQFF. The chain carries TRBV2 and TRBJ2-1, with D tentatively TRBD2 (5 bases). V lost 6 bases to trimming and J lost 7 bases, with 7 bases between them. The length of the CDR3 is 11 residues. Germline CDR1 SNHLY, CDR2 FYNNEI.

This clonotype has ten or more counts. The chain recombines TRBV6-5 with TRBJ2-1, with D possibly matching TRBD2 (6 bases). Germline CDR1 MNHEY, CDR2 SVGAGI. V was clipped by 6 bases and J by 5 bases, with 20 bases between them. The CDR3 sequence is 16 residues long. The CDR3 DNA reads TGTGCCAGCAGCCCCGGGAGCGCCCAGGGTAACAATGAGCAGTTCTTC. Protein: CASSPGSAQGNNEQFF.

This clonotype came up a few times. V and J are TRBV6-6 and TRBJ2-7, with D maybe TRBD1 (6 bases). V shed 4 bases and J shed 1 base, with 8 bases lying between them. The germline V gene encodes CDR1 MNHNY and CDR2 SVGAGI (reference sequence). This CDR3 is built from 13 residues. For the CDR3, the DNA is TGTGCCAGCAGTTGGACAGTTTCCTACGAGCAGTACTTC. This gives the protein CASSWTVSYEQYF.

This clonotype was seen only a few times. The gene calls are TRBV6-6 and TRBJ1-5; 9 bases map to TRBD1. V was pared by 3 bases and J by 6 bases, with 15 bases of the junction left unmatched. This CDR3 spans 18 amino acids. Germline CDR1 MNHNY, CDR2 SVGAGI (reference sequence). The CDR3 reads CASSYHYRDRVSPQPQHF. As DNA, the CDR3 is TGTGCCAGCAGTTATCACTACCGGGACAGGGTGTCCCCTCAGCCCCAGCATTTT.

This clonotype was seen more than once but under ten times. The rearrangement uses TRBV15 and TRBJ1-5, with D possibly matching TRBD1 (6 bases). CDR3 length equals 14 residues. Trimming took off 5 bases at V and 6 bases at J, with 14 bases between the two ends. Germline V CDR1 and CDR2: LNHNV, YYDKDF (reference sequence). The DNA of the CDR3 is TGTGCCACCAGCGGCAACAGGGCCCTTCAGCCCCAGCATTTT. It encodes CATSGNRALQPQHF.

The CDR3 protein is CASSFTGTIVGGTEAFF. The CDR3 DNA reads TGTGCCAGCTCATTTACCGGGACCATCGTAGGGGGCACTGAAGCTTTCTTT. The chain carries TRBV18 and TRBJ1-1; D may be TRBD1 (6 bases). The germline CDR1 and CDR2 sequences are KGHSH and LQKENI. The V end was cut by 5 bases, the J end by 4 bases, with 23 bases between. This CDR3 region has 17 residues.

The genes are TRBV4-3 and TRBJ2-3; TRBD2 matches 12 bases. V lost 0 bases and J lost 6; bases outside the gene matches: 4. This CDR3 comprises 16 residues. Looked up from germline, CDR1 is LGHNA and CDR2 is YSLEER. CDR3 amino acids: CASSQDPLAGGDTQYF. In DNA form, the CDR3 reads TGCGCCAGCAGCCAAGATCCGCTAGCGGGGGGGGATACGCAGTATTTT.

This clonotype has a handful of counts. The rearrangement uses TRBV4-3 and TRBJ1-3; D perhaps matches TRBD1 (6 bases). V dropped 0 bases and J dropped 8 bases, with 17 bases sitting between them. Germline values: CDR1 LGHNA, CDR2 YSLEER. The CDR3 contains 16 residues. CDR3 bases: TGCGCCAGCAGCCAAGATCGCTCTCGGGGGGGCGACACCATATATTTT. It translates to CASSQDRSRGGDTIYF.

The chain combines TRBV6-6 with TRBJ2-5; D is undetermined. Looked up from germline, CDR1 is MNHNY and CDR2 is SVGAGI (reference sequence). CDR3 length: 14 amino acids. V was cut by 0 bases and J by 5 bases, with 10 bases left in between. The CDR3 is CASSYSLDQETQYF. The CDR3 DNA reads TGTGCCAGCAGTTACTCCTTAGATCAGGAGACCCAGTACTTC.

In this sample, this clonotype turned up a few times. The gene calls are TRBV29-1 and TRBJ1-2; D is unclear. CDR3 length: 11 amino acids. V was trimmed by 5 bases and J by 8 bases, leaving 12 bases between them. The germline gives CDR1 SQVTM, CDR2 ANQGSEA. The CDR3 region is CSVLGQEGYTF. The CDR3 DNA sequence: TGCAGCGTTCTGGGCCAGGAGGGCTACACCTTC.

V gene TRBV19 combines with J gene TRBJ1-5; 9 nucleotides agree with TRBD1. The trim removed 7 bases at V and 6 bases at J, leaving 13 bases unmatched. The CDR3 runs to 16 residues. Per germline, CDR1 LNHDA and CDR2 SQIVND (reference sequence). This CDR3 is CASKTVWTGESQPQHF. CDR3 DNA: TGTGCCAGTAAGACTGTCTGGACAGGGGAATCTCAGCCCCAGCATTTT.

This clonotype was seen a few times. V usage is TRBV4-1 and J usage is TRBJ2-1; 10 bases align to TRBD1. The CDR3 is 16 amino acids. V was clipped by 3 bases and J by 7 bases; unmatched bases: 9. Germline V gives CDR1 MGHRA, CDR2 YSYEKL. The DNA for the CDR3 is TGCGCCAGCAGCCAGGCGGGACAGGGGATTTTGAATGAGCAGTTCTTC. Protein sequence: CASSQAGQGILNEQFF.